The 7 T cell receptor beta chains reported below all come from one sample, sequenced in a study of OX40 agonist ivuxolimab in advanced cancers. Profiled with immunoSEQ multiplex PCR; TCRdb holds only in-frame clones, not every one. The data hold about 60,000 clones, with about 86% observed a single time. This sample comprised CD4+ or CD8+ T cells sorted from blood, obtained in a trial of the OX40 agonist ivuxolimab. These receptor sequences come from an adult with an advanced solid tumor such as melanoma, head and neck, liver or kidney cancer.

J is TRBJ1-2 and V is TRBV5-1, with D uncertain. Germline assignment: CDR1 SGHRS and CDR2 YFSETQ. The CDR3 length is 12 residues. Trimming cost V 1 base and J 8 bases, with 9 bases left between them. The CDR3 bases are TGCGCCAGCAGCTTGTTTGAGGGAGGCTACACCTTC. This translates into CASSLFEGGYTF.

The CDR3 sequence: CASSQESRDTGELFF. Here the CDR3 DNA reads TGTGCCAGCAGCCAAGAGAGCAGGGACACCGGGGAGCTGTTTTTT. V gene TRBV4-2 combines with J gene TRBJ2-2, with a tentative D call TRBD1 (5 bases). Germline assignment: CDR1 LGHNA and CDR2 YNFKEQ. This CDR3 region has 15 residues. V lost 0 bases and J 3 bases, leaving 8 bases between the germline ends.

This rearrangement joins TRBV6-1 to TRBJ1-2; TRBD1 agrees at 9 bases. Trimming cost V 4 bases and J 9 bases; bases outside gene matches: 9. CDR3 length equals 14 residues. Looked up from germline, CDR1 is MNHNS and CDR2 is SASEGT. This chain's CDR3 is CASSAGTGWSSYTF. In nucleotides, the CDR3 is TGTGCCAGCAGTGCCGGGACAGGGTGGAGTAGCTACACCTTC.

This rearrangement joins TRBV9 to TRBJ1-2; D not certain. The CDR3 has 14 residues. V was cut by 3 bases and J by 6 bases, with 15 bases left in between. The germline V gene has CDR1 SGDLS and CDR2 YYNGEE. This CDR3 is CASSDWPVLHGYTF. In DNA, the CDR3 is TGTGCCAGCAGCGACTGGCCAGTTCTCCATGGCTACACCTTC.

The V call is TRBV21-1, the J call TRBJ1-3; TRBD1, as called in the table, went unchecked against the DNA. TRBV21-1 is a recognized pseudogene. CDR3 length: 14 residues. Here the CDR3 DNA reads TGTGCCAGCAGCCTACAGAACTCTGGAAACACCATATATTTT. Translating gives CASSLQNSGNTIYF.

The rearrangement uses TRBV18 and TRBJ1-1; D might be TRBD1 (6 bases). Looked up from germline, CDR1 is KGHSH and CDR2 is LQKENI. The CDR3 spans 15 residues. V lost 1 base and J 3 bases, leaving 12 bases between the germline ends. CDR3 sequence reads: CASSPQFAGDTEAFF. CDR3 DNA: TGTGCCAGCTCACCACAGTTCGCAGGGGACACTGAAGCTTTCTTT. Together with reference TRBV18 and TRBJ1-1, the CDR3 gives the full variable domain: NAGVMQNPRHLVRRRGQEARLRCSPMKGHSHVYWYRQLPEEGLKFMVYLQKENIIDESGMPKERFSAEFPKEGPSILRIQQVVRGDSAAYFCASSPQFAGDTEAFFGQGTRLTVV.

This clone was seen once. The chain is built from TRBV6-4 and TRBJ1-2; D is perhaps TRBD1 (6 bases). This CDR3 comprises 16 residues. V lost 0 bases and J lost 2, with 13 bases in between. Germline V gene sequence: CDR1 MRHNA, CDR2 SNTAGT. In DNA, the CDR3 is TGTGCCAGCAGTGACTCGTGGGACACGGCCAACTATGGCTACACCTTC. As protein: CASSDSWDTANYGYTF.